Listed below are T cell receptor beta chains from one sample, sequenced in a study of T cells in localized non-small cell lung cancer. Sequencing was performed with immunoSEQ multiplex PCR; in TCRdb, only in-frame clones are kept and a portion is missing. This sample yields 40,000 to 50,000 clones, of which more than 85% are seen a single time; roughly 7.1% belongs to the top ten. Sequencing used peripheral blood, obtained before any cancer treatment. Receptor source: a woman aged 18-50 years with stage III lung adenocarcinoma. Each CDR3 is given with its conserved first and last residue. The D gene is left open where the match is weak. Size values are once, few and many counts, or a class for expanded clones, and some rows have none.

D	size	J	V	DNA	CDR3
-	-	TRBJ1-2	TRBV2	TGTGCCAGCAGGGGCGGGACTTTCTATGGCTACACCTTC	CASRGGTFYGYTF
TRBD1	-	TRBJ2-7	TRBV6-6	TGTGCCAGCAGTACGGGACAGAGCTACGAGCAGTACTTC	CASSTGQSYEQYF
TRBD2	-	TRBJ2-1	TRBV18	TGTGCCAGCTCACCACTTAGCGGGGGGAAGAGCTCCTACAATGAGCAGTTCTTC	CASSPLSGGKSSYNEQFF
-	-	TRBJ1-5	TRBV6-1	TGTGCCAGCAGTGAAGAGAGCACCAATCAGCCCCAGCATTTT	CASSEESTNQPQHF
-	-	TRBJ1-1	TRBV2	TGTGCCAGCAGTGTTGCCAGGAACACTGAAGCTTTCTTT	CASSVARNTEAFF
-	few	TRBJ2-5	TRBV19	TGTGCCAGTAGTATCAGACAGCAAGAGACCCAGTACTTC	CASSIRQQETQYF
-	-	TRBJ1-3	TRBV7-2	TGTGCCAGCAGCCCAACTGTGACCTCTGGAAACACCATATATTTT	CASSPTVTSGNTIYF
-	-	TRBJ2-3	TRBV6-6	TGTGCCAGCAGCCCAGGAACAGATACGCAGTATTTT	CASSPGTDTQYF
-	once	TRBJ1-3	TRBV4-2	TGTGCCAGCAGCCAAGAGCGGGGGCTCCTCTCTGGAAACACCATATATTTT	CASSQERGLLSGNTIYF
-	-	TRBJ1-5	TRBV5-1	TGCGCCAGCAGCTTGTACCCAGGGTCGAGCAATCAGCCCCAGCATTTT	CASSLYPGSSNQPQHF